The source of this T cell receptor beta chain is a study of blood T cells in healthy people across ages. This clonotype was detected ten times or more. Trimming left V 6 bases short and J 7 bases short, with 16 bases between. The CDR3 is made up of 13 amino acids. Germline assignment: CDR1 DFQATT and CDR2 SNEGSKA (reference sequence). With a J-beta primer mix and a sample-barcoded 5' primer, a second PCR ran about 7 to 11 cycles. TCRdb reprocessed the 5' RACE reads via MiXCR and lists one record per CDR3 protein. The table shows some 1.7 million distinct CDR3 sequences, with 28% occurring only once. This sequence originates from a woman aged 25 to 39 in good health. The sequenced sample was blood. The V call is TRBV20-1, the J call TRBJ2-1; weak D call: TRBD2 (5 bases). The CDR3 loop is CSAKRAAHNEQFF. For the CDR3, the DNA is TGCAGTGCAAAGAGGGCAGCTCATAATGAGCAGTTCTTC.